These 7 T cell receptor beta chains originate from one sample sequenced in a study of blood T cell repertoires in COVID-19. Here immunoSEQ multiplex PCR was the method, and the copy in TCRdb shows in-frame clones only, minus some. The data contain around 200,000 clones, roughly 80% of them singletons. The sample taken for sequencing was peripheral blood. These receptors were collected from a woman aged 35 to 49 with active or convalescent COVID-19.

The CDR3, as DNA: TGTGCCAGCAGCGCCACAGGGTCCCGTACGGAGACCCAGTACTTC. Translated: CASSATGSRTETQYF. J is TRBJ2-5 and V is TRBV7-9, with D possibly being TRBD1 (6 bases). Germline V CDR1 and CDR2: SEHNR, FQNEAQ (reference sequence). V was trimmed by 5 bases and J by 5 bases, leaving 18 bases between them. CDR3 length: 15 residues. Full variable domain (missing parts from reference TRBV7-9 and TRBJ2-5): DTGVSQNPRHKITKRGQNVTFRCDPISEHNRLYWYRQTLGQGPEFLTYFQNEAQLEKSRLLSDRFSAERPKGSFSTLEIQRTEQGDSAMYLCASSATGSRTETQYFGPGTRLLVL.

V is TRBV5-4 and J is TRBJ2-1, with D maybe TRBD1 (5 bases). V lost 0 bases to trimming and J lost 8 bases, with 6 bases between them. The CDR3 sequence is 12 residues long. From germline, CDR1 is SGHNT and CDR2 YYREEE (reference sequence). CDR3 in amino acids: CASSLVGDEQFF. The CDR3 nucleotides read TGTGCCAGCAGCTTGGTAGGGGATGAGCAGTTCTTC.

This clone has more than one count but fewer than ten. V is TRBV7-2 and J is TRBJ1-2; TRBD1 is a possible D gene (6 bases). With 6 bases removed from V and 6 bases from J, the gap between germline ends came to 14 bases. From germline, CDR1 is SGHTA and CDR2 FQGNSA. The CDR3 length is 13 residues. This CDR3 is CASSFPTGDGYTF. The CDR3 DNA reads TGTGCCAGCAGTTTTCCGACAGGCGATGGCTACACCTTC.

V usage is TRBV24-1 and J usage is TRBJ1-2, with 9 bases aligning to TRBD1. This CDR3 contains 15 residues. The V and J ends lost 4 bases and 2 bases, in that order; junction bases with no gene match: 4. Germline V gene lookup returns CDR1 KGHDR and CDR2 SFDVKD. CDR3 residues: CATSDAGTGNYGYTF. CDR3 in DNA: TGTGCCACCAGTGACGCCGGGACAGGGAACTATGGCTACACCTTC.

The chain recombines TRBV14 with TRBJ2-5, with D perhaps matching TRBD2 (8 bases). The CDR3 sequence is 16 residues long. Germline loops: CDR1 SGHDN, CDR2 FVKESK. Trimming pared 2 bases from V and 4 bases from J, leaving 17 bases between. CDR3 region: CASSQRGRGARETQYF. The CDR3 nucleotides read TGTGCCAGCAGCCAAAGGGGGCGGGGGGCCAGAGAGACCCAGTACTTC.

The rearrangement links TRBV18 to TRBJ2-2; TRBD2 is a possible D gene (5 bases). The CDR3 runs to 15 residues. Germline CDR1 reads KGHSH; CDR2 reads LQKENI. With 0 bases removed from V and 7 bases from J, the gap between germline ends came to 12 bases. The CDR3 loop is CASSPPSRTGGELFF. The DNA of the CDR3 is TGTGCCAGCTCACCACCCTCAAGGACTGGCGGGGAGCTGTTTTTT.

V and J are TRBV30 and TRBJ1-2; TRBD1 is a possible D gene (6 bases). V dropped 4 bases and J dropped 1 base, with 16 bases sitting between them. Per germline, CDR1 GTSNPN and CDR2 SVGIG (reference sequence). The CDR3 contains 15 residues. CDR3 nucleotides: TGTGCCTGGACCGGGACAAAAGAGGGTAACTATGGCTACACCTTC. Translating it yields CAWTGTKEGNYGYTF.